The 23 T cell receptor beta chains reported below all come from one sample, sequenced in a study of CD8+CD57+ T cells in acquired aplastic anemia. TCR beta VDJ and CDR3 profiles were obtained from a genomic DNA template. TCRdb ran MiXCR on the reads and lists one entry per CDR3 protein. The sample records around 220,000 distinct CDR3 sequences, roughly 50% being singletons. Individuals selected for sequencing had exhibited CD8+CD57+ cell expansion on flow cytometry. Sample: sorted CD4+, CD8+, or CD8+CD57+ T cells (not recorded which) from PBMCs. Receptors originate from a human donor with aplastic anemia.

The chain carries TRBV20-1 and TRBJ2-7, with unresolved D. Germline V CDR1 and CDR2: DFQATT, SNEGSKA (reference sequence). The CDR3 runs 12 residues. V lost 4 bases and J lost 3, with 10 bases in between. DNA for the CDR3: TGCAGTGCTACGGACCGCCTCTACGAGCAGTACTTC. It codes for CSATDRLYEQYF.

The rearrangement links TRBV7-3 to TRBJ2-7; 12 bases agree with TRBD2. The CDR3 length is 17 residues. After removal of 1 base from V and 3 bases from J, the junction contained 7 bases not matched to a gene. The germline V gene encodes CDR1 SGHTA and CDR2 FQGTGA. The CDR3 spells CASSLRPTSGGIYEQYF. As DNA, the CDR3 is TGTGCCAGCAGCTTAAGACCCACTAGCGGGGGGATCTACGAGCAGTACTTC.

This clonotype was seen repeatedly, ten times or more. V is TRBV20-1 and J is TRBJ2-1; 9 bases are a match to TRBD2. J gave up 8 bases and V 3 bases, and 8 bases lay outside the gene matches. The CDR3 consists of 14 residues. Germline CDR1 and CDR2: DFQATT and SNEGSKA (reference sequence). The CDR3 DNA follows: TGCAGTGCTAGGCGGGGGGGCCTCGGGGATGAGCAGTTCTTC. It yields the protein CSARRGGLGDEQFF.

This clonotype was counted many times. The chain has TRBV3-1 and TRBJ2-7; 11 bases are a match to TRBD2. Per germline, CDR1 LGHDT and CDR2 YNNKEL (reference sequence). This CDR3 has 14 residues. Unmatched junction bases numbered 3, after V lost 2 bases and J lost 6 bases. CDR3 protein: CASSQLAGGPEQYF. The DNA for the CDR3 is TGTGCCAGCAGCCAATTAGCGGGGGGGCCCGAGCAGTACTTC.

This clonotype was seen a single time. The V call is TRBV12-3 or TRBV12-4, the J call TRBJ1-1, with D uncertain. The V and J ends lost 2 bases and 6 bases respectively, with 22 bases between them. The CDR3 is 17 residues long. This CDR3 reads CASSLFRRSVGFAEAFF. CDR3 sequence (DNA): TGTGCCAGCAGTTTATTTCGGCGGTCGGTGGGTTTCGCTGAAGCTTTCTTT.

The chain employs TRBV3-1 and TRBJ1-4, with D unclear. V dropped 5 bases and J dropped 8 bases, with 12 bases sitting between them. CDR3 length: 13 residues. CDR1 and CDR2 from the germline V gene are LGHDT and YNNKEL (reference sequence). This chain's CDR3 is CASSTESGEKLFF. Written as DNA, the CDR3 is TGTGCCAGCAGCACTGAATCTGGGGAAAAACTGTTTTTT.

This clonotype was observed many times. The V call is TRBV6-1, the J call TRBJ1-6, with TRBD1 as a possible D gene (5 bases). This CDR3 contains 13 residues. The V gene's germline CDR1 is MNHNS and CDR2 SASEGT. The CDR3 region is CAAIGTGGSPLHF. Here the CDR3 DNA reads TGTGCTGCAATAGGGACTGGCGGCTCACCCCTCCACTTT.

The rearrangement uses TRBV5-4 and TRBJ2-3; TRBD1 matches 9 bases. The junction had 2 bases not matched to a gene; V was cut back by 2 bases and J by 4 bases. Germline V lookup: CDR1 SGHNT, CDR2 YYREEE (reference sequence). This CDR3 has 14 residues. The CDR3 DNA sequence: TGTGCCAGCAGCTTAGGACAGGGGCCAGATACGCAGTATTTT. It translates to CASSLGQGPDTQYF.

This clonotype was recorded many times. CDR3 sequence: CASSPNLRPSGANVLTF. The CDR3 coding sequence is TGTGCCAGCAGCCCAAACCTCCGGCCCTCTGGGGCCAACGTCCTGACTTTC. The V gene is TRBV14, the J gene TRBJ2-6, with D hard to call. The CDR3 is made up of 17 amino acids. Germline lookup yields CDR1 SGHDN and CDR2 FVKESK. Trimming left V 4 bases short and J 0 bases short, with 13 bases between.

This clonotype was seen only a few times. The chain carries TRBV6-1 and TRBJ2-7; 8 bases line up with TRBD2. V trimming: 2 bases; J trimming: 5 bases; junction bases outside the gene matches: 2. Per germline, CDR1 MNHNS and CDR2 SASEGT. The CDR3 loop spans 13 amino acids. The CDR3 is CASSEPGGDEQYF. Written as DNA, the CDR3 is TGTGCCAGCAGTGAACCGGGGGGGGACGAGCAGTACTTC.

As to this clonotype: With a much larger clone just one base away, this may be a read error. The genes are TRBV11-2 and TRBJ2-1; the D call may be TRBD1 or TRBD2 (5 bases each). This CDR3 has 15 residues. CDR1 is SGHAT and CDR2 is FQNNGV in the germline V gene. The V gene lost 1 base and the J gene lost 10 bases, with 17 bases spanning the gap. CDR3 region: CASSLGGKAFYEQFF. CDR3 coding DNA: TGTGCCAGCAGCTTAGGGGGGAAGGCCTTCTACGAGCAGTTCTTC.

The CDR3 region is CATSRGGDDYGYTF. The CDR3 DNA reads as TGTGCCACCAGCAGAGGGGGGGACGACTATGGCTACACCTTC. This rearrangement joins TRBV15 to TRBJ1-2; D might be TRBD1 (5 bases). V lost 1 base and J lost 3, with 9 bases in between. Germline assignment: CDR1 LNHNV and CDR2 YYDKDF (reference sequence). The CDR3 is made up of 14 amino acids.

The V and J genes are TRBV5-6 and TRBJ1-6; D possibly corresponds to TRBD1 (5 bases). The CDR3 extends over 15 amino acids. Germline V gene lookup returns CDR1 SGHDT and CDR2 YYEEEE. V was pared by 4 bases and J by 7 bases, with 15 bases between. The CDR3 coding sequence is TGTGCCAGCAGCCCGCGGTTGGCAGGGAATTCACCCCTCCACTTT. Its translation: CASSPRLAGNSPLHF. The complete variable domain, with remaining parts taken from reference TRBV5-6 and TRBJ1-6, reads DAGVTQSPTHLIKTRGQQVTLRCSPKSGHDTVSWYQQALGQGPQFIFQYYEEEERQRGNFPDRFSGHQFPNYSSELNVNALLLGDSALYLCASSPRLAGNSPLHFGNGTRLTVT.

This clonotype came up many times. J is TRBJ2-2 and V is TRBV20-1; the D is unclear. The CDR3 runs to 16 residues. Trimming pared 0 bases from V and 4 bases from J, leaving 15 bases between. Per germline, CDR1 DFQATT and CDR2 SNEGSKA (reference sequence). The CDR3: CSAREGTAAGTGELFF. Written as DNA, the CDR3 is TGCAGTGCTAGAGAGGGTACAGCCGCTGGCACCGGGGAGCTGTTTTTT.

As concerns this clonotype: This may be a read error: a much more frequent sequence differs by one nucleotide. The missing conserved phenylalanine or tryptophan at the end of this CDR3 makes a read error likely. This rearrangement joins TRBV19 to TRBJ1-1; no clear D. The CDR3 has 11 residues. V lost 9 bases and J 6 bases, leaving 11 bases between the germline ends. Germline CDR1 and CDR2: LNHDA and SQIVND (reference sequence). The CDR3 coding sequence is TGTGCCAGCCGCGGGGTGGCTGAAGCTTTCTCT. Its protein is CASRGVAEAFS.

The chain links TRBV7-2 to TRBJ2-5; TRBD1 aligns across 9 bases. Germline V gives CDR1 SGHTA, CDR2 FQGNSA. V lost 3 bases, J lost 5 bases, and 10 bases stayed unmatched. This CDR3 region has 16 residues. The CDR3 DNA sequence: TGTGCCAGCAGCTTGGAAGAGGACAGGGGAGGGGAGACCCAGTACTTC. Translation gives CASSLEEDRGGETQYF.

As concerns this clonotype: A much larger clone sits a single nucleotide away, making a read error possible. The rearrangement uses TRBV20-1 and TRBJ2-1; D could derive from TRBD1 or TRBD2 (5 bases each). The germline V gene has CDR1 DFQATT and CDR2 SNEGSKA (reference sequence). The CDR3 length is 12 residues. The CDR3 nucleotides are TGCAGTGCACGGGACGGAGAATATGAGCAGTCCTTC. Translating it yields CSARDGEYEQSF.

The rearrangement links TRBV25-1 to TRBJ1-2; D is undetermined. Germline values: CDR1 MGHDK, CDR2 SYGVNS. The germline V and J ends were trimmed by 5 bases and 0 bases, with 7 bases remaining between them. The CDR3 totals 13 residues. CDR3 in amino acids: CASSPTPNYGYTF. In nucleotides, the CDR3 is TGTGCCAGCAGTCCCACACCTAACTATGGCTACACCTTC.

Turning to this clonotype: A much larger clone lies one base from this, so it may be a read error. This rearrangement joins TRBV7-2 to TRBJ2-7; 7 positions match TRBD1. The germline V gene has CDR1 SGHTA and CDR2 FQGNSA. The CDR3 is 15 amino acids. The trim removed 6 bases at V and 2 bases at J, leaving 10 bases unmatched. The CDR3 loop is CASSYLWDSPYEQYF. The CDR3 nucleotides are TGTGCCAGCAGTTACCTGTGGGACAGCCCCTACGAGCAGTACTTC.

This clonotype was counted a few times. The CDR3 region has the DNA TGTGCCAGCAGTTACCGGGACAGGGTTTCTGGGGCCAACGTCCTGACTTTC. Amino acid sequence: CASSYRDRVSGANVLTF. The V gene is TRBV6-1, the J gene TRBJ2-6; TRBD1 matches at 9 bases. Per the germline V gene, CDR1 is MNHNS and CDR2 is SASEGT. The CDR3 length is 17 residues. V shed 5 bases, J shed 1 base, and the junction held 6 bases outside the gene matches.

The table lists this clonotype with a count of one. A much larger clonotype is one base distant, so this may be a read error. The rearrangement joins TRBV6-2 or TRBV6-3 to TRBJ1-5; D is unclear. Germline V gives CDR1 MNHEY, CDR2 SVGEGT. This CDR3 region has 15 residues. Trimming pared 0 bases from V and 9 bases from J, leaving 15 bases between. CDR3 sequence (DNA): TGTGCCAGCAGTTACTCGAAAAGGGCGGGTCGGCCCCAGCATTTT. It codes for CASSYSKRAGRPQHF.

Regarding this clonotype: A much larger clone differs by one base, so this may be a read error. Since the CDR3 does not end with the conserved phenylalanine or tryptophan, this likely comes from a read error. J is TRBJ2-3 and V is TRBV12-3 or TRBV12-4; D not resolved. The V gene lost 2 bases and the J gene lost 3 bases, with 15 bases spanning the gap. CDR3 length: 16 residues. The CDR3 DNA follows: TGTGCCAGCAGTTTATCGTACAACCCCCGAACAGATACGCAGTATCTT. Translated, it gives CASSLSYNPRTDTQYL.

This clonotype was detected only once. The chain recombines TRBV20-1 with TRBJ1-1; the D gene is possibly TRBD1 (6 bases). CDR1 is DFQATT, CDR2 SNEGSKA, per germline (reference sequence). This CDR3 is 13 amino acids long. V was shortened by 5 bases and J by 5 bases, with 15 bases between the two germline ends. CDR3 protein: CSAVQGMSTEAFF. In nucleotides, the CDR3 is TGCAGTGCTGTACAGGGTATGAGTACTGAAGCTTTCTTT.